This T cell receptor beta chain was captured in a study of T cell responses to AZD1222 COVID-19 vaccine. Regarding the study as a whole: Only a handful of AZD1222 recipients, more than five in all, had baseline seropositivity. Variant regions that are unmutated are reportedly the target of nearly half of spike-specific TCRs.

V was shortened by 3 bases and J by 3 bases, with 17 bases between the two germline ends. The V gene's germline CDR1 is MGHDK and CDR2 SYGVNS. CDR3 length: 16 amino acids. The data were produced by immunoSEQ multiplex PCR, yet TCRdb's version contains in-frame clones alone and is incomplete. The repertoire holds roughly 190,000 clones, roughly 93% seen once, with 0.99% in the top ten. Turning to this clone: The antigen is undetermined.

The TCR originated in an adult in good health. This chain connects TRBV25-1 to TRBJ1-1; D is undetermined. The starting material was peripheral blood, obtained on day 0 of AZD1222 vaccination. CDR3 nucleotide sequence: TGTGCCAGCAGTGATCCCCAAGGTGTGGGCGACACTGAAGCTTTCTTT. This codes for CASSDPQGVGDTEAFF.